This TCR beta chain was recovered during a study of blood T cells in healthy people across ages. Study-level information: About one barcoded beta molecule was captured per two T cells (by template switching).

Sample-barcoded 5' priming and a J-beta primer mix drove a second PCR of about 6 to 11 cycles. Every cDNA molecule carried a tag from a template-switch adaptor bearing 12 random nucleotides. TCRdb re-analysed the 5' RACE reads in MiXCR, keeping a single row per CDR3 protein. The sample has 1.4 million or so distinct CDR3 sequences, roughly 43% seen once; the top ten hold 4%. Samples each had at least 6 micrograms of total RNA extracted. V lost 6 bases, J lost 2 bases, and 8 bases lay in between. The CDR3 spans 12 residues. CDR1 and CDR2 (germline): LGHNA, YNFKEQ. The genes are TRBV4-2 and TRBJ2-7, with D unresolved. This receptor was identified in a woman under 30 in good health. Source material: blood. The CDR3: CASSGVAYEQYF. The CDR3 nucleotides read TGTGCCAGCAGTGGGGTGGCCTACGAGCAGTACTTC.